The entry that follows covers one T cell receptor beta chain sequence. The data stem from a study of T-cell memory formation after mild COVID-19. TCRdb reanalysed the 5' RACE reads using MiXCR and keeps one entry per CDR3 protein. The sample contains about 620,000 distinct CDR3 sequences, roughly 18% of which appear only once. The CDR3 is 13 amino acids. This TCR came from an adult woman who had mild COVID-19 (a few samples of this study predate the infection). Cell type and time point are not known. The sample consisted of PBMCs or a T cell subset sorted from them (not recorded which). The rearrangement joins TRBV21-1 to TRBJ1-1; TRBD1, as called in the table, went unchecked against the DNA. TRBV21-1 is a documented pseudogene. Written as DNA, the CDR3 is TGTGCCAGCAGCCAGGGACCAGGCTTCGACGCTTTCTTT. This sequence encodes CASSQGPGFDAFF.